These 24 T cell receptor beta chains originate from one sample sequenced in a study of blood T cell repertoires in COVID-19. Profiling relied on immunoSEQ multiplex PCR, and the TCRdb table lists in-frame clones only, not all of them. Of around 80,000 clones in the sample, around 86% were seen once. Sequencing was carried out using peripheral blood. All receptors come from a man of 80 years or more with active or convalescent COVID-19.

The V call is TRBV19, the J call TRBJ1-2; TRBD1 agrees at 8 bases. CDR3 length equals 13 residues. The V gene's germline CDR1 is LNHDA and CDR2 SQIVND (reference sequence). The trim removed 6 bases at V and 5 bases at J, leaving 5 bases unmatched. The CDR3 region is CASRDRDSYGYTF. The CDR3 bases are TGTGCCAGTAGGGACAGGGATTCTTATGGCTACACCTTC.

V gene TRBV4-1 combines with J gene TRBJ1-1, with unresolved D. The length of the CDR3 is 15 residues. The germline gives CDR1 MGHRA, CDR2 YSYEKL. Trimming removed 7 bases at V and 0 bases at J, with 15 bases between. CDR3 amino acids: CASTNHLTLNTEAFF. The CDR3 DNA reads TGCGCCAGCACCAATCACTTGACATTGAACACTGAAGCTTTCTTT.

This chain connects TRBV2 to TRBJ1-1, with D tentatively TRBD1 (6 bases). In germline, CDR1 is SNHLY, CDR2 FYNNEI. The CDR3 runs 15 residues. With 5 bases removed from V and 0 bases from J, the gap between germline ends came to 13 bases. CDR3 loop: CASSREGTLNTEAFF. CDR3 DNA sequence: TGTGCCAGCAGTCGTGAGGGGACACTGAACACTGAAGCTTTCTTT. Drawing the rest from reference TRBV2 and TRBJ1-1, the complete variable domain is EPEVTQTPSHQVTQMGQEVILRCVPISNHLYFYWYRQILGQKVEFLVSFYNNEISEKSEIFDDQFSVERPDGSNFTLKIRSTKLEDSAMYFCASSREGTLNTEAFFGQGTRLTVV.

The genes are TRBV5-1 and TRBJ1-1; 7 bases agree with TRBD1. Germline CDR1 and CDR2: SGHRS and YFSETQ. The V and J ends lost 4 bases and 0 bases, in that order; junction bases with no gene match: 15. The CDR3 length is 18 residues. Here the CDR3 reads CASSTRQGNNILNTEAFF. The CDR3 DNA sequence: TGCGCCAGCAGCACCCGACAGGGAAACAACATATTGAACACTGAAGCTTTCTTT.

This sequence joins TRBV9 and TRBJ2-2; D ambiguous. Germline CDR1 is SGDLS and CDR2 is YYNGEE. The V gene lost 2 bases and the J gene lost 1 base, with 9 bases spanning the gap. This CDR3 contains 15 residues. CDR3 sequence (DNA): TGTGCCAGCAGCGTTTCCCCCCGGAACACCGGGGAGCTGTTTTTT. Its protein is CASSVSPRNTGELFF. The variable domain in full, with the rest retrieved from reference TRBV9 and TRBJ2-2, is DSGVTQTPKHLITATGQRVTLRCSPRSGDLSVYWYQQSLDQGLQFLIQYYNGEERAKGNILERFSAQQFPDLHSELNLSSLELGDSALYFCASSVSPRNTGELFFGEGSRLTVL.

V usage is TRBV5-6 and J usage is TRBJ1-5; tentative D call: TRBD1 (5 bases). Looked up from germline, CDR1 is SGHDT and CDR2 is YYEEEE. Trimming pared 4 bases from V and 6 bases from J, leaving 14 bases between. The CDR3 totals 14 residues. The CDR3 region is CASSAQGGGQPQHF. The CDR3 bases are TGTGCCAGCAGCGCCCAGGGAGGAGGTCAGCCCCAGCATTTT.

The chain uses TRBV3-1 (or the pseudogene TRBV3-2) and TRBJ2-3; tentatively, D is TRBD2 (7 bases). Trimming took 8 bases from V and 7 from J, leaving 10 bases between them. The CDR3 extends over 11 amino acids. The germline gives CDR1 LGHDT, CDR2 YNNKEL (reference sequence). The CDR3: CASGGANTQYF. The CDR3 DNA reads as TGTGCCAGCGGGGGGGCGAATACGCAGTATTTT.

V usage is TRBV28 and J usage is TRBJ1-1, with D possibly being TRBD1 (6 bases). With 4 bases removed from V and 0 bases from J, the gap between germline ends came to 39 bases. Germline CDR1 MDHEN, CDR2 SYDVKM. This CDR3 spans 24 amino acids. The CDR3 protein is CASSSIGGGAGGRRSSSVNTEAFF. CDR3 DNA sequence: TGTGCCAGCAGTTCTATTGGGGGGGGCGCGGGCGGAAGGAGGAGTTCTTCCGTGAACACTGAAGCTTTCTTT. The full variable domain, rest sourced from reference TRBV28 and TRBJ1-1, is DVKVTQSSRYLVKRTGEKVFLECVQDMDHENMFWYRQDPGLGLRLIYFSYDVKMKEKGDIPEGYSVSREKKERFSLILESASTNQTSMYLCASSSIGGGAGGRRSSSVNTEAFFGQGTRLTVV.

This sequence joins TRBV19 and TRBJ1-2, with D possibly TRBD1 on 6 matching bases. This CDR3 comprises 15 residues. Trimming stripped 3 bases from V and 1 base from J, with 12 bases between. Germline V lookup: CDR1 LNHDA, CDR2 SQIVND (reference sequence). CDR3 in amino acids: CASSMRTASNYGYTF. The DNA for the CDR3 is TGTGCCAGTAGTATGAGGACAGCAAGTAACTATGGCTACACCTTC.

DNA of the CDR3: TGTGCCAGCTCATCCCGGGACTCCCCGTTCGAGCAGTACGTC. This sequence encodes CASSSRDSPFEQYV. The chain couples TRBV18 to TRBJ2-7; D is possibly TRBD2 (6 bases). The CDR3 spans 14 residues. V lost 5 bases and J lost 6, with 17 bases in between. Germline CDR1 is KGHSH and CDR2 is LQKENI.

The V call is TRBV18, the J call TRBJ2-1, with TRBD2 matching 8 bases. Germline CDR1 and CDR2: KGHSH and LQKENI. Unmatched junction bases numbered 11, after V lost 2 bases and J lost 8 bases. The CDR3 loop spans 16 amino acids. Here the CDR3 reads CASSPSSGGGIDEQFF. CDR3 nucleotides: TGTGCCAGCTCACCATCGAGCGGGGGAGGTATCGATGAGCAGTTCTTC.

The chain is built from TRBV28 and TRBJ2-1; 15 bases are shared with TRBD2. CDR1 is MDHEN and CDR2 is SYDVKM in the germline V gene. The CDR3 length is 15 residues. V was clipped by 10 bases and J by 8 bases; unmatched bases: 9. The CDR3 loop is CAKRGLAGGMDEQFF. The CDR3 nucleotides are TGTGCCAAGAGGGGACTAGCGGGAGGTATGGATGAGCAGTTCTTC.

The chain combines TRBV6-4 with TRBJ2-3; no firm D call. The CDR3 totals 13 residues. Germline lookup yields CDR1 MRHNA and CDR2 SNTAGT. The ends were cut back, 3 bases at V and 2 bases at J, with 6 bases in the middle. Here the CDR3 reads CASSEQSTDTQYF. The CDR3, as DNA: TGTGCCAGCAGTGAACAGTCCACAGATACGCAGTATTTT.

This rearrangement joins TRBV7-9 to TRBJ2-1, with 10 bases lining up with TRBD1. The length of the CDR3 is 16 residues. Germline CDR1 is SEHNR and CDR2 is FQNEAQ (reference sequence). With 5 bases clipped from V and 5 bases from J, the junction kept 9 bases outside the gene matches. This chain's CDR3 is CASSVWGQGIDNEQFF. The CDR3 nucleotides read TGTGCCAGCAGCGTATGGGGACAGGGGATTGACAATGAGCAGTTCTTC. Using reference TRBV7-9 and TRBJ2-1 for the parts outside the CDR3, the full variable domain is DTGVSQNPRHKITKRGQNVTFRCDPISEHNRLYWYRQTLGQGPEFLTYFQNEAQLEKSRLLSDRFSAERPKGSFSTLEIQRTEQGDSAMYLCASSVWGQGIDNEQFFGPGTRLTVL.

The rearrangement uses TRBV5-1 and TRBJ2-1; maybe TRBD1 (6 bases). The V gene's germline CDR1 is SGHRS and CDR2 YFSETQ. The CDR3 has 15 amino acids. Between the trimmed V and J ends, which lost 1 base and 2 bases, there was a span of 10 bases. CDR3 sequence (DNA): TGCGCCAGCAGCTTGACTGGGGGCGCCTACAATGAGCAGTTCTTC. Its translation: CASSLTGGAYNEQFF. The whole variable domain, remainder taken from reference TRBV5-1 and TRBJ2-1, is KAGVTQTPRYLIKTRGQQVTLSCSPISGHRSVSWYQQTPGQGLQFLFEYFSETQRNKGNFPGRFSGRQFSNSRSEMNVSTLELGDSALYLCASSLTGGAYNEQFFGPGTRLTVL.

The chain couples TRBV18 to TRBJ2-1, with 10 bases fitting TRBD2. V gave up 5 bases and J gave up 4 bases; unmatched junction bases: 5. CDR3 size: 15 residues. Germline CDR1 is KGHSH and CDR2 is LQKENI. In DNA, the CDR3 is TGTGCCAGCTCAAGGACTAGCGGACCATACAATGAGCAGTTCTTC. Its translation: CASSRTSGPYNEQFF.

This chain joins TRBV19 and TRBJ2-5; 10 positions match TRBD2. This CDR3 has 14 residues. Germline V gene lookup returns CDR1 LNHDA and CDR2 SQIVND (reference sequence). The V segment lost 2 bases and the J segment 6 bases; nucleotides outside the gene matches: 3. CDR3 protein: CASSILAGVQTQYF. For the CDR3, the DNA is TGTGCCAGTAGTATACTAGCGGGGGTGCAGACCCAGTACTTC.

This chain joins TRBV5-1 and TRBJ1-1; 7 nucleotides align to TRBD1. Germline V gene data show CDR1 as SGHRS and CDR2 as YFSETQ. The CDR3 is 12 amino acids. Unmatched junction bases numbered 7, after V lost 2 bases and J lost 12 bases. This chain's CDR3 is CASSFEGGRTFF. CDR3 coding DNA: TGCGCCAGCAGCTTCGAAGGGGGCAGGACTTTCTTT. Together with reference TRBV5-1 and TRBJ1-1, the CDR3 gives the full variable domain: KAGVTQTPRYLIKTRGQQVTLSCSPISGHRSVSWYQQTPGQGLQFLFEYFSETQRNKGNFPGRFSGRQFSNSRSEMNVSTLELGDSALYLCASSFEGGRTFFGQGTRLTVV.

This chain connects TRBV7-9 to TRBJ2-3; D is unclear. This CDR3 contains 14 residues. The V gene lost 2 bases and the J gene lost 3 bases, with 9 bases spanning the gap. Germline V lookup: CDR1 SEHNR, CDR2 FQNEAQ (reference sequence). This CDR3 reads CASSLSYLTDTQYF. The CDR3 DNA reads TGTGCCAGCAGCTTATCTTACTTAACAGATACGCAGTATTTT.

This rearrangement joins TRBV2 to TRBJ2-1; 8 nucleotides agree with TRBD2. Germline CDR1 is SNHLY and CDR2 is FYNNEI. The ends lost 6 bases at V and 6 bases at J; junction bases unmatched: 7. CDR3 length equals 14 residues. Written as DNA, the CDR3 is TGTGCCAGCAGACGGTCCGGGACTAGCAATGAGCAGTTCTTC. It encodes CASRRSGTSNEQFF.

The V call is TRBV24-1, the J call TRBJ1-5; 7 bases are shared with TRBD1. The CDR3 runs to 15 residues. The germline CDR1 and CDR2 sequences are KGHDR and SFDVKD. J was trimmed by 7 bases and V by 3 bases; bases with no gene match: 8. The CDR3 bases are TGTGCCACCAGTGATCCGACAGGGAATGGGCAGCCCCAGCATTTT. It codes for CATSDPTGNGQPQHF.

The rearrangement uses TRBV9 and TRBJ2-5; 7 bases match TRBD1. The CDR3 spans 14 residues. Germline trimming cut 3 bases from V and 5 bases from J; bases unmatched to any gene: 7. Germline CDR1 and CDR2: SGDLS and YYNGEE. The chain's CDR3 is CASSGRQGRETQYF. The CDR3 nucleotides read TGTGCCAGCAGCGGACGACAGGGTCGGGAGACCCAGTACTTC.

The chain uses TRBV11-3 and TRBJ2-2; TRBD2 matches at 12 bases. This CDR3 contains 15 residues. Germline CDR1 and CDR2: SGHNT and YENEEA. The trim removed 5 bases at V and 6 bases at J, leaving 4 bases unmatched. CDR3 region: CASSIGTSGSGELFF. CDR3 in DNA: TGTGCCAGCAGCATCGGGACTAGCGGGTCCGGGGAGCTGTTTTTT.

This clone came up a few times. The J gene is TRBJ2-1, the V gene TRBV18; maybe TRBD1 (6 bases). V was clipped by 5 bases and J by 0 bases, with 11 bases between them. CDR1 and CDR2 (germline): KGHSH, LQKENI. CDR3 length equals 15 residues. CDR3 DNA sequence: TGTGCCAGCTCAGGGACACGGAGCTCCTACAATGAGCAGTTCTTC. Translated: CASSGTRSSYNEQFF.